This T cell receptor (beta chain) was obtained from a study of cytomegalovirus exposure and HLA in healthy donors. Healthy bone marrow donors formed the donor group. 60 Vbeta and 13 Jbeta primers were used in PCR. The assay was immunoSEQ multiplex PCR, and TCRdb's table has in-frame clones only and misses some. The sample has approximately 150,000 clones, under 90% seen once. Concerning this clone itself: Its antigen remains unidentified.

Study-wide points: Per a prior analysis, the majority of TCR beta V segments were productive roughly 87% or roughly 30% of the time. Most of the CMV-associated TCR beta chains (in a later analysis) appeared to be HLA-restricted.

Germline lookup yields CDR1 SQVTM and CDR2 ANQGSEA. With V trimmed by 7 bases and J by 9 bases, 7 bases remained unmatched. The CDR3 loop spans 12 amino acids. V gene TRBV29-1 combines with J gene TRBJ2-1; TRBD2 aligns across 9 bases. The receptor comes from a man aged 25 to 40 in good health and CMV-seropositive. Sequencing was performed on PBMCs. In DNA form, the CDR3 reads TGCAGCGGGGGACTAGCTCTCCCTGAGCAGTTCTTC. It translates to CSGGLALPEQFF.